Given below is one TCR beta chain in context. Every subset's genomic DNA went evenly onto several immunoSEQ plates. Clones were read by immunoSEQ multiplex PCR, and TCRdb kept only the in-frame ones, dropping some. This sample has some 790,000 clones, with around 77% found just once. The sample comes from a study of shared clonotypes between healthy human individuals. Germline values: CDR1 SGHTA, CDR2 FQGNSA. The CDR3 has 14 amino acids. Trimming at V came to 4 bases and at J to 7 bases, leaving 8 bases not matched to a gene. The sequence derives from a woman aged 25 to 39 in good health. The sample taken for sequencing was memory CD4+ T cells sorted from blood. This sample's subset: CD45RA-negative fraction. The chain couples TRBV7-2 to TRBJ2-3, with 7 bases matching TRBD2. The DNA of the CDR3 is TGTGCCAGCAGCTCTACGGGGGGAGGGTATACGCAGTATTTT. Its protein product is CASSSTGGGYTQYF.